These 7 T cell receptor beta chains share one sample of origin, sequenced in a study of blood T cell repertoires in COVID-19. Only in-frame clones appear in the TCRdb table, and some are missing; sequencing was by immunoSEQ multiplex PCR. This table has a few hundred thousand clones, approximately 82% appearing once. Sequenced input: PBMCs or T cells enriched from blood (not recorded which). The receptors were sampled from a man between 35 and 55 years old who had recovered from COVID-19.

The chain is built from TRBV5-1 and TRBJ1-1; D may be TRBD1 (5 bases). The CDR3 is 16 amino acids. Trimming shortened V by 7 bases and J by 0 bases, and 19 bases separated the two germline ends. Germline V lookup: CDR1 SGHRS, CDR2 YFSETQ. CDR3 sequence: CASGPTGPLMNTEAFF. CDR3 bases: TGCGCCAGCGGCCCAACAGGTCCGCTCATGAACACTGAAGCTTTCTTT.

V usage is TRBV30 and J usage is TRBJ2-5, with D maybe TRBD1 (5 bases). V was clipped by 3 bases and J by 5 bases, with 13 bases between them. The CDR3 consists of 13 residues. Germline lookup yields CDR1 GTSNPN and CDR2 SVGIG (reference sequence). The CDR3 DNA follows: TGTGCCTGGAGCCAGGGCCTTGCGGAGACCCAGTACTTC. It is translated as CAWSQGLAETQYF.

The gene calls are TRBV7-9 and TRBJ2-3, with 7 bases fitting TRBD1. V trimming: 1 base; J trimming: 4 bases; junction bases outside the gene matches: 2. CDR3 length equals 14 residues. CDR1 and CDR2 from the germline V gene are SEHNR and FQNEAQ (reference sequence). The CDR3 DNA follows: TGTGCCAGCAGCTTAGGACAGGGTTCAGATACGCAGTATTTT. Translated: CASSLGQGSDTQYF.

The chain is built from TRBV5-1 and TRBJ1-1; D gene unclear. The V gene lost 0 bases and the J gene lost 4 bases, with 7 bases spanning the gap. Germline loops: CDR1 SGHRS, CDR2 YFSETQ. The CDR3 contains 13 residues. DNA of the CDR3: TGCGCCAGCAGCTTGGATACCAGCACTGAAGCTTTCTTT. It yields the protein CASSLDTSTEAFF.

The V gene is TRBV28, the J gene TRBJ2-5, with D unclear. Germline CDR1 is MDHEN and CDR2 is SYDVKM. Deletions cut 3 bases from V and 2 bases from J, with 10 bases between. This CDR3 comprises 14 residues. CDR3 in DNA: TGTGCCAGCAGTTTGAGGCCTGCACAAGAGACCCAGTACTTC. This encodes CASSLRPAQETQYF.

This CDR3 is CASSIDRRTGGYTF. Here the CDR3 DNA reads TGTGCCAGTAGTATAGATCGAAGGACAGGTGGCTACACCTTC. The chain employs TRBV19 and TRBJ1-2, with 7 bases aligning to TRBD1. The CDR3 consists of 14 residues. Germline V lookup: CDR1 LNHDA, CDR2 SQIVND (reference sequence). Trimming cost V 0 bases and J 7 bases; bases outside gene matches: 5.

The V call is TRBV7-8, the J call TRBJ2-1; D is undetermined. The CDR3 spans 13 residues. Germline V CDR1 and CDR2: SGHVS, FQNEAQ. The V and J ends lost 1 base and 4 bases respectively, with 5 bases between them. The CDR3 here is CASSLDEYNEQFF. The CDR3 DNA is TGTGCCAGCAGCTTAGATGAGTACAATGAGCAGTTCTTC.